The entry below describes one TCR beta chain. Its specificity is not known. Once RNA had been extracted, it was reverse transcribed into cDNA to act as the sequencing template. Using immunoSEQ multiplex PCR, the repertoire was profiled, and TCRdb retains in-frame clones only, with some absent. Of roughly 100,000 clones in the sample, 80% to 90% were seen once. This sample stems from a study of CD8+ T cells in alopecia areata. Study overall: Tofacitinib ran 6 to 18 months, followed by 6 months off drug. Points from the study as a whole: In lesional scalp, particularly from alopecia totalis/universalis, clonality was higher than in normal scalp.

As to treatment: oral pan-JAK inhibitor, 5-10 mg twice daily. Lesional scalp punch biopsies and peripheral blood came from alopecia areata patients. CDR3 length: 14 amino acids. Germline CDR1 reads GTSNPN; CDR2 reads SVGIG (reference sequence). V gave up 3 bases and J gave up 2 bases, with 12 bases separating them. The chain recombines TRBV30 with TRBJ2-3; perhaps TRBD2 as D (5 bases). Sequences were derived from CD8+ T cells sorted from blood, sampled at approximately week 31, from a patient treated with tofacitinib. The receptor comes from a human donor with alopecia areata. The CDR3 loop reads CAWRREGPTDTQYF. As DNA, the CDR3 is TGTGCCTGGAGACGGGAAGGCCCCACAGATACGCAGTATTTT.